The 15 T cell receptor beta chains below were found in one sample sequenced in a study of blood T cell repertoires in COVID-19. Measured with immunoSEQ multiplex PCR; TCRdb has only the in-frame clones, and not every one. The sample yields about 170,000 clones, roughly four fifths seen once. Source material: peripheral blood. These receptors came from a woman older than 75 with COVID-19, enrolled during active disease.

The V call is TRBV27, the J call TRBJ2-7, with 7 bases aligning to TRBD1. With V trimmed by 5 bases and J by 0 bases, 4 bases remained unmatched. CDR1 is MNHEY and CDR2 is SMNVEV in the germline V gene (reference sequence). This CDR3 contains 14 residues. The CDR3 DNA is TGTGCCAGCAGTCGCCCAGGGGGCTCCTACGAGCAGTACTTC. Its translation is CASSRPGGSYEQYF.

This chain uses TRBV2 with TRBJ2-7; a weak D match, TRBD1 (6 bases). Germline CDR1 is SNHLY and CDR2 is FYNNEI. The CDR3 contains 13 residues. Trimming cost V 6 bases and J 5 bases, with 14 bases left between them. CDR3 sequence: CASSYRVRHEQYF. The CDR3 DNA follows: TGTGCCAGCAGCTACAGGGTACGCCACGAGCAGTACTTC.

The chain is built from TRBV4-1 and TRBJ2-1; 7 bases map to TRBD1. Unmatched junction bases numbered 8, after V lost 2 bases and J lost 4 bases. Germline V gene lookup returns CDR1 MGHRA and CDR2 YSYEKL. This CDR3 region has 16 residues. CDR3 sequence reads: CASSQQVGTVYNEQFF. Here the CDR3 DNA reads TGCGCCAGCAGCCAACAGGTAGGGACAGTATACAATGAGCAGTTCTTC.

This clone has only one observation. The chain carries TRBV9 and TRBJ2-5, with a possible D match to TRBD1 (6 bases). The CDR3 has 15 amino acids. In germline, CDR1 is SGDLS, CDR2 YYNGEE. With 4 bases removed from V and 5 bases from J, the gap between germline ends came to 18 bases. The CDR3 spells CASSTTIQGGETQYF. The CDR3 coding sequence is TGTGCCAGCAGCACCACAATACAGGGTGGGGAGACCCAGTACTTC.

J is TRBJ1-2 and V is TRBV30, with D perhaps TRBD1 (5 bases). V lost 3 bases and J lost 2, with 19 bases in between. Germline lookup yields CDR1 GTSNPN and CDR2 SVGIG (reference sequence). The CDR3 contains 16 residues. CDR3 region: CAWSSGVGSLNYGYTF. CDR3 in DNA: TGTGCCTGGAGCTCGGGGGTTGGTAGCTTAAACTATGGCTACACCTTC.

The V call is TRBV29-1, the J call TRBJ2-3; a weak D match, TRBD2 (5 bases). With 2 bases removed from V and 4 bases from J, the gap between germline ends came to 19 bases. The germline V gene has CDR1 SQVTM and CDR2 ANQGSEA. The CDR3 covers 16 residues. The CDR3 coding sequence is TGCAGCGTTGAACCATGGTGGGGAGAGAGGGCAGATACGCAGTATTTT. As protein: CSVEPWWGERADTQYF.

This clone was seen a single time. The chain recombines TRBV4-3 with TRBJ2-5, with 9 nucleotides matching TRBD1. Trimming removed 0 bases from V and 4 bases from J; junction bases left unmatched: 3. CDR1 and CDR2 from the germline V gene are LGHNA and YSLEER. CDR3 length: 15 amino acids. CDR3 region: CASSQDGQGTETQYF. In DNA form, the CDR3 reads TGCGCCAGCAGCCAAGATGGACAGGGGACAGAGACCCAGTACTTC.

The rearrangement links TRBV5-5 to TRBJ2-1, with TRBD2 identical over 10 bases. The ends lost 3 bases at V and 4 bases at J; junction bases unmatched: 4. CDR3 length: 15 residues. The germline V gene has CDR1 SGHKS and CDR2 YYEKEE (reference sequence). Written as DNA, the CDR3 is TGTGCCAGCAGCTCTCTAGCGGGGGCTTACAATGAGCAGTTCTTC. The encoded protein is CASSSLAGAYNEQFF. Supplemented by reference TRBV5-5 and TRBJ2-1, the full variable domain reads DAGVTQSPTHLIKTRGQQVTLRCSPISGHKSVSWYQQVLGQGPQFIFQYYEKEERGRGNFPDRFSARQFPNYSSELNVNALLLGDSALYLCASSSLAGAYNEQFFGPGTRLTVL.

This clone has more than one count but fewer than ten. The chain combines TRBV5-4 with TRBJ1-2, with D perhaps TRBD1 (6 bases). With 2 bases removed from V and 4 bases from J, the gap between germline ends came to 15 bases. This CDR3 has 15 residues. Per the germline V gene, CDR1 is SGHNT and CDR2 is YYREEE (reference sequence). The CDR3 bases are TGTGCCAGCAGCTTTCCGGCGGCGGGGGCCTATGGCTACACCTTC. Translating it yields CASSFPAAGAYGYTF.

This chain connects TRBV2 to TRBJ2-4, with TRBD1 matching 8 bases. The trim removed 7 bases at V and 5 bases at J, leaving 4 bases unmatched. The CDR3 has 13 amino acids. The germline V gene has CDR1 SNHLY and CDR2 FYNNEI. CDR3 residues: CASNLDRENIQYF. CDR3 nucleotide sequence: TGTGCCAGCAACCTGGACAGGGAAAACATTCAGTACTTC.

This clone was counted only a few times. In DNA form, the CDR3 reads TGCGCCAGCAGCGCTCTAGCGGGAGGGGCCAACGAGCAGTACTTC. Its translation is CASSALAGGANEQYF. V and J are TRBV5-1 and TRBJ2-7; 12 bases fit TRBD2. Germline-derived CDR1 and CDR2 are SGHRS and YFSETQ. J gave up 5 bases and V 4 bases, and 7 bases lay outside the gene matches. The CDR3 contains 15 residues.

The V call is TRBV18, the J call TRBJ1-1; no firm D call. Germline V gives CDR1 KGHSH, CDR2 LQKENI. The CDR3 covers 16 residues. V was clipped by 1 base and J by 0 bases, with 12 bases between them. The DNA for the CDR3 is TGTGCCAGCTCACCACAAGGAACCAGGCTGAACACTGAAGCTTTCTTT. Protein product: CASSPQGTRLNTEAFF.

This clone has a handful of counts. V usage is TRBV5-1 and J usage is TRBJ2-2, with 8 bases fitting TRBD2. Germline V lookup: CDR1 SGHRS, CDR2 YFSETQ. The CDR3 spans 15 residues. Trimming took 3 bases from V and 2 from J; bases not matched to a gene: 3. CDR3 sequence reads: CASSSTSANTGELFF. The CDR3 nucleotides read TGCGCCAGCAGCTCGACTAGCGCCAACACCGGGGAGCTGTTTTTT. The complete variable domain, with remaining parts taken from reference TRBV5-1 and TRBJ2-2, reads KAGVTQTPRYLIKTRGQQVTLSCSPISGHRSVSWYQQTPGQGLQFLFEYFSETQRNKGNFPGRFSGRQFSNSRSEMNVSTLELGDSALYLCASSSTSANTGELFFGEGSRLTVL.

CDR3 in amino acids: CASSLSGTLSNTEAFF. In nucleotides, the CDR3 is TGTGCCAGCAGCTTGTCCGGGACACTCTCAAACACTGAAGCTTTCTTT. J is TRBJ1-1 and V is TRBV5-4, with a weak D call TRBD1 (6 bases). With 1 base removed from V and 2 bases from J, the gap between germline ends came to 15 bases. This CDR3 contains 16 residues. CDR1 is SGHNT and CDR2 is YYREEE in the germline V gene (reference sequence). The variable domain in full, with the rest retrieved from reference TRBV5-4 and TRBJ1-1, is ETGVTQSPTHLIKTRGQQVTLRCSSQSGHNTVSWYQQALGQGPQFIFQYYREEENGRGNFPPRFSGLQFPNYSSELNVNALELDDSALYLCASSLSGTLSNTEAFFGQGTRLTVV.

The DNA for the CDR3 is TGTGCCAGCAGCCAAATAGCGGGGCCTTCCTACAATGAGCAGTTCTTC. It yields the protein CASSQIAGPSYNEQFF. The chain links TRBV11-2 to TRBJ2-1; the match to TRBD2 covers 8 bases. The germline V gene encodes CDR1 SGHAT and CDR2 FQNNGV. The length of the CDR3 is 16 residues. The V gene end was trimmed by 5 bases and the J gene end by 1 base; junction bases not matched to a gene: 7.